This T cell receptor beta chain was identified in a study of metastatic and nonmetastatic thyroid tumors. Patients were all untreated before their thyroid surgery. TCRdb re-clonotyped the PCR reads via MiXCR. The table has some 19,000 clones, over 25% seen once. In this sample, this clone turned up once. The CDR3 length is 13 residues. Trimming cost V 3 bases and J 8 bases; bases outside gene matches: 8. The germline V gene encodes CDR1 DFQATT and CDR2 SNEGSKA (reference sequence). The sequence came from a female donor with papillary thyroid cancer or a benign thyroid nodule (not recorded which). Some clones in this sample may be carry-over from other donors' samples. This chain uses TRBV20-1 with TRBJ1-2; 8 bases map to TRBD1. Sequenced: adjacent normal tissue. The CDR3 spells CSAREPGGLGYTF. The CDR3 bases are TGCAGTGCTAGGGAGCCAGGGGGCTTGGGCTACACCTTC.